A selection of T cell receptor beta chains follows, all from one sample in a study of T cells in Graves' hyperthyroidism and ophthalmopathy. TCRdb re-called the multiplex PCR reads through MiXCR, storing one row per CDR3 protein. The sample lists around 400,000 distinct CDR3 sequences, approximately 16% occurring once. The sample consisted of blood. These receptors were collected from a woman aged 55-69 years with Graves' ophthalmopathy. The CDR3 runs from the conserved cysteine through the conserved F or W. A D gene is named only where the DNA matches it firmly. Some rows have no size entry. The others give once, few or many, or a class for an expanded clone.

d_gene: NA; j_gene: TRBJ2-5; v_gene: TRBV7-2; abundance: many; CDR3aa: CASSLLGGGQETQYF; CDR3nt: TGTGCCAGCAGCTTACTCGGCGGAGGACAAGAGACCCAGTACTTC
d_gene: NA; j_gene: TRBJ2-2; v_gene: TRBV2; abundance: many; CDR3aa: CASRLGSWGGELFF; CDR3nt: TGTGCCAGCCGACTCGGGAGTTGGGGCGGGGAGCTGTTTTTT
d_gene: TRBD1; j_gene: TRBJ1-1; v_gene: TRBV18; abundance: NA; CDR3aa: CASSPLTVQGRNTEAFF; CDR3nt: TGTGCCAGCTCTCCATTAACGGTACAGGGGAGGAACACTGAAGCTTTCTTT
d_gene: NA; j_gene: TRBJ2-7; v_gene: TRBV29-1; abundance: few; CDR3aa: CSVVSPSPSEQYF; CDR3nt: TGCAGCGTTGTTTCCCCCAGCCCCTCCGAGCAGTACTTC
d_gene: NA; j_gene: TRBJ2-2; v_gene: TRBV6-1; abundance: many; CDR3aa: CASSPPGRVGSELFF; CDR3nt: TGTGCCAGCAGCCCCCCGGGTAGGGTAGGGTCGGAGCTGTTTTTT
d_gene: NA; j_gene: TRBJ2-3; v_gene: TRBV6-5; abundance: NA; CDR3aa: CASSWMGTDTQYF; CDR3nt: TGTGCCAGCAGTTGGATGGGAACAGATACGCAGTATTTT
d_gene: NA; j_gene: TRBJ2-7; v_gene: TRBV20-1; abundance: many; CDR3aa: CSASGVPLEQYF; CDR3nt: TGCAGTGCTAGCGGAGTCCCCCTCGAGCAGTACTTC
d_gene: NA; j_gene: TRBJ2-5; v_gene: TRBV5-1; abundance: many; CDR3aa: CASSLQMSNQETQYF; CDR3nt: TGCGCCAGCAGCTTGCAGATGAGTAACCAAGAGACCCAGTACTTC
d_gene: NA; j_gene: TRBJ2-3; v_gene: TRBV20-1; abundance: many; CDR3aa: CSASRQDTQYF; CDR3nt: TGCAGTGCTAGTAGGCAGGATACGCAGTATTTT
d_gene: TRBD2; j_gene: TRBJ2-1; v_gene: TRBV7-2; abundance: NA; CDR3aa: CASSLDPPRLAGRRNEQFF; CDR3nt: TGTGCCAGCAGCTTAGACCCCCCTCGGCTAGCGGGACGTCGGAATGAGCAGTTCTTC
d_gene: TRBD1; j_gene: TRBJ2-1; v_gene: TRBV12-3/TRBV12-4; abundance: many; CDR3aa: CASSLTGGEDEQFF; CDR3nt: TGTGCCAGCAGTTTAACAGGGGGCGAGGATGAGCAGTTCTTC
d_gene: NA; j_gene: TRBJ2-1; v_gene: TRBV5-6; abundance: NA; CDR3aa: CASSYSSEQFF; CDR3nt: TGTGCCAGCAGTTACTCATCTGAGCAGTTCTTC
d_gene: TRBD2; j_gene: TRBJ2-7; v_gene: TRBV28; abundance: NA; CDR3aa: CASNFSGLAGHEQYF; CDR3nt: TGTGCCAGCAATTTTTCGGGACTAGCGGGACACGAGCAGTACTTC
d_gene: TRBD2; j_gene: TRBJ2-2; v_gene: TRBV3-1; abundance: NA; CDR3aa: CASSQASGRGTGELFF; CDR3nt: TGTGCCAGCAGCCAAGCGAGCGGGAGAGGCACCGGGGAGCTGTTTTTT
d_gene: TRBD1; j_gene: TRBJ1-5; v_gene: TRBV5-1; abundance: NA; CDR3aa: CASSLGQGGDQPQHF; CDR3nt: TGCGCCAGCAGCTTGGGGCAGGGGGGGGATCAGCCCCAGCATTTT
d_gene: NA; j_gene: TRBJ2-1; v_gene: TRBV20-1; abundance: few; CDR3aa: CSTDPNSYNEQFF; CDR3nt: TGCAGTACCGACCCTAACTCCTACAATGAGCAGTTCTTC
d_gene: NA; j_gene: TRBJ2-1; v_gene: TRBV27; abundance: many; CDR3aa: CASSSGTNSYNEQFF; CDR3nt: TGTGCCAGCAGTTCCGGGACCAACTCCTACAATGAGCAGTTCTTC
d_gene: NA; j_gene: TRBJ1-5; v_gene: TRBV5-5; abundance: NA; CDR3aa: CASSLGDAQPQHF; CDR3nt: TGTGCCAGCAGCTTGGGGGACGCTCAGCCCCAGCATTTT
d_gene: NA; j_gene: TRBJ2-5; v_gene: TRBV19; abundance: NA; CDR3aa: CASSIGLTQETQYF; CDR3nt: TGTGCCAGTAGTATCGGGCTAACTCAAGAGACCCAGTACTTC
d_gene: NA; j_gene: TRBJ1-2; v_gene: TRBV28; abundance: few; CDR3aa: CASSSTGWYGYTF; CDR3nt: TGTGCCAGCAGTTCCACAGGGTGGTATGGCTACACCTTC
d_gene: NA; j_gene: TRBJ1-2; v_gene: TRBV6-2/TRBV6-3; abundance: NA; CDR3aa: CASRTLLVFTF; CDR3nt: TGTGCCAGCAGAACCCTGCTGGTTTTCACCTTC
d_gene: NA; j_gene: TRBJ2-3; v_gene: TRBV2; abundance: NA; CDR3aa: CASSELGATDTQYF; CDR3nt: TGTGCCAGCAGTGAGTTAGGGGCTACAGATACGCAGTATTTT
d_gene: NA; j_gene: TRBJ2-3; v_gene: TRBV7-3; abundance: NA; CDR3aa: CASSLMGDSLTDTQYF; CDR3nt: TGTGCCAGCAGCTTAATGGGAGACAGCCTCACAGATACGCAGTATTTT
d_gene: NA; j_gene: TRBJ2-1; v_gene: TRBV7-3; abundance: few; CDR3aa: CASSRSFGDNEQFF; CDR3nt: TGTGCCAGCAGCCGGAGCTTCGGAGACAATGAGCAGTTCTTC
d_gene: NA; j_gene: TRBJ2-5; v_gene: TRBV20-1; abundance: many; CDR3aa: CSASGDYPQETQYF; CDR3nt: TGCAGTGCTTCGGGAGACTATCCTCAAGAGACCCAGTACTTC
d_gene: NA; j_gene: TRBJ2-5; v_gene: TRBV30; abundance: NA; CDR3aa: CAWSIEGQETQYF; CDR3nt: TGTGCCTGGAGTATAGAGGGGCAAGAGACCCAGTACTTC
d_gene: NA; j_gene: TRBJ2-1; v_gene: TRBV28; abundance: many; CDR3aa: CASSLTSDEQFF; CDR3nt: TGTGCCAGCAGCCTTACCTCGGATGAGCAGTTCTTC
d_gene: NA; j_gene: TRBJ2-3; v_gene: TRBV12-3/TRBV12-4; abundance: many; CDR3aa: CASSFYRETDTQYF; CDR3nt: TGTGCCAGCAGTTTTTACAGGGAAACAGATACGCAGTATTTT
d_gene: TRBD2; j_gene: TRBJ2-2; v_gene: TRBV10-3; abundance: NA; CDR3aa: CAISDGDAGTSVPGELFF; CDR3nt: TGTGCCATCAGTGATGGAGACGCTGGGACTAGCGTCCCCGGGGAGCTGTTTTTT
d_gene: TRBD2; j_gene: TRBJ2-5; v_gene: TRBV5-4; abundance: NA; CDR3aa: CASSPLAGKETQYF; CDR3nt: TGTGCCAGCAGCCCGCTAGCGGGAAAAGAGACCCAGTACTTC
d_gene: NA; j_gene: TRBJ2-2; v_gene: TRBV5-1; abundance: NA; CDR3aa: CASSLTAGGIGGTGELFF; CDR3nt: TGCGCCAGCAGCTTGACGGCTGGCGGGATAGGGGGCACCGGGGAGCTGTTTTTT
d_gene: TRBD1; j_gene: TRBJ1-5; v_gene: TRBV15; abundance: NA; CDR3aa: CATSRDWRHRGGNQPQHF; CDR3nt: TGTGCCACCAGCAGAGATTGGAGGCACAGGGGAGGCAATCAGCCCCAGCATTTT
d_gene: NA; j_gene: TRBJ2-2; v_gene: TRBV6-1; abundance: few; CDR3aa: CASSTNLGQTGELFF; CDR3nt: TGTGCCAGCAGTACCAATCTTGGACAGACCGGGGAGCTGTTTTTT
d_gene: NA; j_gene: TRBJ2-7; v_gene: TRBV6-5; abundance: many; CDR3aa: CASSYSGGIYEQYF; CDR3nt: TGTGCCAGCAGTTACTCCGGCGGGATCTACGAGCAGTACTTC
d_gene: TRBD1; j_gene: TRBJ2-3; v_gene: TRBV30; abundance: few; CDR3aa: CAWSGTGGNTDTQYF; CDR3nt: TGTGCCTGGAGTGGGACAGGGGGCAACACAGATACGCAGTATTTT
d_gene: NA; j_gene: TRBJ2-2; v_gene: TRBV20-1; abundance: few; CDR3aa: CSARPNSNTGELFF; CDR3nt: TGCAGTGCTAGACCGAACTCCAACACCGGGGAGCTGTTTTTT
d_gene: TRBD1; j_gene: TRBJ1-2; v_gene: TRBV28; abundance: NA; CDR3aa: CASSFPGTVGDGYTF; CDR3nt: TGTGCCAGCAGTTTTCCCGGGACAGTAGGGGATGGCTACACCTTC
d_gene: TRBD2; j_gene: TRBJ2-1; v_gene: TRBV5-1; abundance: many; CDR3aa: CASSTAGTSGNNEQFF; CDR3nt: TGCGCCAGCAGCACCGCCGGGACTAGCGGAAACAATGAGCAGTTCTTC
d_gene: TRBD1; j_gene: TRBJ1-2; v_gene: TRBV10-3; abundance: NA; CDR3aa: CAISDTGQGANYGYTF; CDR3nt: TGTGCCATCAGTGACACGGGACAGGGGGCCAACTATGGCTACACCTTC
d_gene: TRBD2; j_gene: TRBJ2-2; v_gene: TRBV6-1; abundance: few; CDR3aa: CASSPPGLAGSGELFF; CDR3nt: TGTGCCAGCAGTCCTCCGGGACTAGCGGGATCCGGGGAGCTGTTTTTT
d_gene: NA; j_gene: TRBJ1-1; v_gene: TRBV7-3; abundance: few; CDR3aa: CASRDPGDTEAFF; CDR3nt: TGTGCCAGCAGGGACCCGGGAGACACTGAAGCTTTCTTT
d_gene: NA; j_gene: TRBJ2-5; v_gene: TRBV11-2; abundance: many; CDR3aa: CASSLSGPLETQYF; CDR3nt: TGTGCCAGCAGCTTATCAGGGCCCTTAGAGACCCAGTACTTC
d_gene: NA; j_gene: TRBJ2-7; v_gene: TRBV6-2/TRBV6-3; abundance: NA; CDR3aa: CASSARVTGIYEQYF; CDR3nt: TGTGCCAGCAGTGCAAGGGTAACGGGAATATACGAGCAGTACTTC
d_gene: NA; j_gene: TRBJ2-7; v_gene: TRBV5-1; abundance: many; CDR3aa: CASGPPNSYEQYF; CDR3nt: TGCGCCAGCGGCCCACCTAACTCCTACGAGCAGTACTTC
d_gene: NA; j_gene: TRBJ1-1; v_gene: TRBV5-1; abundance: NA; CDR3aa: CASSFGEGAEAFF; CDR3nt: TGCGCCAGCAGCTTCGGGGAGGGCGCTGAAGCTTTCTTT
d_gene: TRBD2; j_gene: TRBJ2-1; v_gene: TRBV30; abundance: many; CDR3aa: CAWSGIPGLGGEQFF; CDR3nt: TGTGCCTGGAGTGGCATTCCGGGACTAGGGGGTGAGCAGTTCTTC
d_gene: TRBD2; j_gene: TRBJ2-5; v_gene: TRBV30; abundance: few; CDR3aa: CAWSVQTSGNIEYF; CDR3nt: TGTGCCTGGAGTGTACAGACTAGCGGGAACATCGAGTACTTC
d_gene: TRBD2; j_gene: TRBJ2-7; v_gene: TRBV6-2/TRBV6-3; abundance: NA; CDR3aa: CASLPGLAGGRNEQYF; CDR3nt: TGTGCCAGCCTGCCGGGACTAGCGGGAGGGCGGAACGAGCAGTACTTC
d_gene: NA; j_gene: TRBJ2-2; v_gene: TRBV27; abundance: many; CDR3aa: CASSIQGTNTGELFF; CDR3nt: TGTGCCAGCAGTATACAGGGAACGAACACCGGGGAGCTGTTTTTT
d_gene: TRBD1; j_gene: TRBJ2-5; v_gene: TRBV29-1; abundance: many; CDR3aa: CSVEGKAGGETQYF; CDR3nt: TGCAGCGTTGAAGGGAAAGCAGGGGGCGAGACCCAGTACTTC
d_gene: NA; j_gene: TRBJ1-6; v_gene: TRBV11-2; abundance: many; CDR3aa: CASSAARTATNSPLHF; CDR3nt: TGTGCCAGCAGCGCTGCGCGGACCGCTACAAATTCACCCCTCCACTTT
d_gene: NA; j_gene: TRBJ2-3; v_gene: TRBV7-9; abundance: many; CDR3aa: CASSLDPGQGSDTQYF; CDR3nt: TGTGCCAGCAGCTTAGACCCGGGACAAGGATCAGATACGCAGTATTTT
d_gene: TRBD2; j_gene: TRBJ2-1; v_gene: TRBV14; abundance: NA; CDR3aa: CASSPFGLAGGSYNEQFF; CDR3nt: TGTGCCAGCAGCCCATTCGGACTAGCGGGAGGCTCCTACAATGAGCAGTTCTTC
d_gene: TRBD2; j_gene: TRBJ2-2; v_gene: TRBV5-1; abundance: few; CDR3aa: CASSFASGVTGELFF; CDR3nt: TGCGCCAGCAGCTTCGCTAGCGGAGTAACCGGGGAGCTGTTTTTT
d_gene: NA; j_gene: TRBJ2-5; v_gene: TRBV27; abundance: many; CDR3aa: CASSPWSSGKETQYF; CDR3nt: TGTGCCAGCAGTCCCTGGTCCAGCGGAAAAGAGACCCAGTACTTC
d_gene: NA; j_gene: TRBJ2-5; v_gene: TRBV28; abundance: few; CDR3aa: CASSFRGLGRETQYF; CDR3nt: TGTGCCAGCAGTTTCAGGGGCCTCGGACGAGAGACCCAGTACTTC
d_gene: NA; j_gene: TRBJ2-1; v_gene: TRBV28; abundance: many; CDR3aa: CASSLTQGVGFEQFF; CDR3nt: TGTGCCAGCAGTTTAACCCAAGGGGTAGGCTTTGAGCAGTTCTTC
d_gene: NA; j_gene: TRBJ2-3; v_gene: TRBV4-1; abundance: many; CDR3aa: CASSVRLVGQDTQYF; CDR3nt: TGCGCCAGCAGCGTGAGACTAGTCGGGCAGGATACGCAGTATTTT
d_gene: NA; j_gene: TRBJ2-2; v_gene: TRBV19; abundance: NA; CDR3aa: CASSIKTGRGTGELFF; CDR3nt: TGTGCCAGTAGTATAAAGACGGGGAGAGGCACCGGGGAGCTGTTTTTT
d_gene: NA; j_gene: TRBJ2-3; v_gene: TRBV20-1; abundance: few; CDR3aa: CSARGPGTRTDTQYF; CDR3nt: TGCAGTGCTAGAGGCCCCGGCACCCGCACAGATACGCAGTATTTT